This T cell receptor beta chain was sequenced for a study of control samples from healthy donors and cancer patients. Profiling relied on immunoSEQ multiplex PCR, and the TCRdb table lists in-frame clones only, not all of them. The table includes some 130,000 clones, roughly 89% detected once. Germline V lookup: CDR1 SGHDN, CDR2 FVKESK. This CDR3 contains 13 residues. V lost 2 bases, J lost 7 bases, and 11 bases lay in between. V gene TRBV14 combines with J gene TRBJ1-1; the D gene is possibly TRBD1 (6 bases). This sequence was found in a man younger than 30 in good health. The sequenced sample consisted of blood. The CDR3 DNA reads TGTGCCAGCAGCCAACCGGGACACCGTGAAGCTTTCTTT. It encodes CASSQPGHREAFF.